The 30 T cell receptor beta chains below were found in one sample sequenced in a study of T-cell memory formation after mild COVID-19. TCRdb itself ran the 5' RACE reads through MiXCR, one entry per CDR3 protein. The sample has some 350,000 distinct CDR3 sequences, approximately 15% seen once. What was sequenced was PBMCs or a T cell subset sorted from them (not recorded which). All receptors derive from a man between 18 and 35 years old who had mild COVID-19 (a few samples of this study predate the infection). Cell type and time point are not known.

For this clonotype: This may be a read error, as it is one base from a much larger clone. The chain employs TRBV15 and TRBJ2-1; TRBD2 matches 7 bases. This CDR3 contains 15 residues. The junction had 8 bases not matched to a gene; V was cut back by 3 bases and J by 6 bases. Germline CDR1 and CDR2: LNHNV and YYDKDF (reference sequence). CDR3 amino acids: CATSRGRGEGNEQFF. For the CDR3, the DNA is TGTGCCACCAGCAGGGGACGAGGGGAGGGCAATGAGCAGTTCTTC.

The gene calls are TRBV20-1 and TRBJ2-1, with D unresolved. The CDR3 runs to 13 residues. The V gene lost 7 bases and the J gene lost 5 bases, with 15 bases spanning the gap. Per the germline V gene, CDR1 is DFQATT and CDR2 is SNEGSKA (reference sequence). CDR3 nucleotide sequence: TGCAGTGGAGGTGGGAACTGGGACAATGAGCAGTTCTTC. Translation: CSGGGNWDNEQFF.

Only a few counts were recorded for this clonotype. The chain links TRBV7-2 to TRBJ2-5; D is unclear. CDR1 and CDR2 from the germline V gene are SGHTA and FQGNSA. The CDR3 runs to 14 residues. The V and J ends lost 5 bases and 5 bases respectively, with 15 bases between them. The CDR3 DNA follows: TGTGCCAGCAGCCTCGGACGGCTAGGGGAGACCCAGTACTTC. It is translated as CASSLGRLGETQYF.

This chain uses TRBV7-9 with TRBJ1-2; 8 positions agree with TRBD1. This CDR3 comprises 15 residues. The V gene's germline CDR1 is SEHNR and CDR2 FQNEAQ (reference sequence). V lost 5 bases, J lost 4 bases, and 9 bases stayed unmatched. CDR3 loop: CASSPTATGVYGYTF. In DNA, the CDR3 is TGTGCCAGCAGCCCGACCGCGACAGGGGTCTATGGCTACACCTTC.

This clonotype was counted at least ten times. The chain combines TRBV18 with TRBJ1-4, with a weak D call TRBD1 (5 bases). Trimming left V 2 bases short and J 6 bases short, with 10 bases between. There are 14 residues in the CDR3. Germline V CDR1 and CDR2: KGHSH, LQKENI. The CDR3 sequence is CASSPSLTDEKLFF. For the CDR3, the DNA is TGTGCCAGCTCACCATCGTTGACAGATGAAAAACTGTTTTTT.

In its sample, this clonotype was seen a few times. The rearrangement links TRBV4-1 to TRBJ2-3, with 11 bases fitting TRBD2. The CDR3 sequence is 16 residues long. V dropped 4 bases and J dropped 6; count of bases not matched to a gene: 9. Germline CDR1 and CDR2: MGHRA and YSYEKL. The CDR3 DNA sequence: TGCGCCAGCAGCCTCCTCTTAGCGGGGGGGTGGGATACGCAGTATTTT. Translation: CASSLLLAGGWDTQYF.

The chain has TRBV20-1 and TRBJ2-2, with TRBD1 identical over 7 bases. The ends lost 6 bases at V and 4 bases at J; junction bases unmatched: 11. This CDR3 spans 15 amino acids. Germline V gene lookup returns CDR1 DFQATT and CDR2 SNEGSKA (reference sequence). This CDR3 is CSANRDRASTGELFF. The CDR3 bases are TGCAGTGCAAATCGAGACAGGGCGAGCACCGGGGAGCTGTTTTTT.

This clonotype has a handful of counts. The chain links TRBV5-1 to TRBJ2-7; 11 bases are a match to TRBD2. Germline-derived CDR1 and CDR2 are SGHRS and YFSETQ. CDR3 size: 17 residues. V lost 0 bases to trimming and J lost 1 base; unmatched junction nucleotides: 6. DNA of the CDR3: TGCGCCAGCAGCTTGGGGACTAGCGGGTACACGTCCTACGAGCAGTACTTC. Residues: CASSLGTSGYTSYEQYF.

V and J are TRBV4-3 and TRBJ2-3; a possible D gene is TRBD1 (5 bases). CDR3 size: 15 residues. V was shortened by 0 bases and J by 4 bases, with 11 bases between the two germline ends. Germline CDR1 and CDR2: LGHNA and YSLEER. In DNA form, the CDR3 reads TGCGCCAGCAGCCAAGATGCAGGGTCGGCAGATACGCAGTATTTT. This encodes CASSQDAGSADTQYF.

The rearrangement uses TRBV6-5 and TRBJ1-6; the D is unclear. Trimming pared 6 bases from V and 5 bases from J, leaving 11 bases between. The CDR3 runs to 14 residues. CDR1 and CDR2 (germline): MNHEY, SVGAGI. As DNA, the CDR3 is TGTGCCAGCAGCTCCGGACGGAATAATTCACCCCTCCACTTT. Translated, it gives CASSSGRNNSPLHF.

This clonotype was detected a few times. This rearrangement joins TRBV6-5 to TRBJ2-1; D is perhaps TRBD1 (6 bases). Trimming left V 0 bases short and J 2 bases short, with 8 bases between. CDR3 length equals 15 residues. The germline V gene has CDR1 MNHEY and CDR2 SVGAGI. CDR3 nucleotides: TGTGCCAGCAGTTACTCGGGGGCGGCCTACAATGAGCAGTTCTTC. Its protein product is CASSYSGAAYNEQFF.

This clonotype was counted only a few times. The chain carries TRBV20-1 and TRBJ2-7, with a tentative D call TRBD2 (6 bases). V lost 0 bases, J lost 5 bases, and 17 bases lay in between. Germline values: CDR1 DFQATT, CDR2 SNEGSKA (reference sequence). The CDR3 length is 15 residues. CDR3 coding DNA: TGCAGTGCTAGAGATGGCCTGGGGGGAAGCCACGAGCAGTACTTC. Its protein is CSARDGLGGSHEQYF.

This clonotype was seen only a few times. The rearrangement joins TRBV20-1 to TRBJ2-6; D unresolved. There are 17 residues in the CDR3. CDR1 and CDR2 from the germline V gene are DFQATT and SNEGSKA (reference sequence). Trimming stripped 0 bases from V and 1 base from J, with 13 bases between. CDR3 in amino acids: CSARDHRAFSGANVLTF. The CDR3 DNA is TGCAGTGCTAGAGATCACCGCGCCTTTTCTGGGGCCAACGTCCTGACTTTC.

This clonotype was counted ten times or more. The V and J genes are TRBV4-3 and TRBJ1-6; TRBD1 aligns across 9 bases. The germline V gene has CDR1 LGHNA and CDR2 YSLEER. The CDR3 loop spans 17 amino acids. With 0 bases clipped from V and 10 bases from J, the junction kept 10 bases outside the gene matches. For the CDR3, the DNA is TGCGCCAGCAGCCAAGATGCGGGACAGGGTTTGCAGTCACCCCTCCACTTT. Translated, it gives CASSQDAGQGLQSPLHF.

The sample holds a few counts of this clonotype. This rearrangement joins TRBV29-1 to TRBJ2-5; D assignment may be TRBD1 or TRBD2 (5 bases each). The germline V gene has CDR1 SQVTM and CDR2 ANQGSEA. The CDR3 length is 12 residues. Trimming cost V 7 bases and J 5 bases, with 14 bases left between them. The CDR3 loop reads CSGTPGTETQYF. The CDR3, as DNA: TGCAGCGGCACGCCCGGGACCGAGACCCAGTACTTC. The variable domain in full, with the rest retrieved from reference TRBV29-1 and TRBJ2-5, is SAVISQKPSRDICQRGTSLTIQCQVDSQVTMMFWYRQQPGQSLTLIATANQGSEATYESGFVIDKFPISRPNLTFSTLTVSNMSPEDSSIYLCSGTPGTETQYFGPGTRLLVL.

This clonotype was observed a handful of times. This sequence joins TRBV29-1 and TRBJ2-2, with TRBD2 matching 7 bases. Germline trimming cut 5 bases from V and 0 bases from J; bases unmatched to any gene: 0. The CDR3 runs to 13 residues. Germline assignment: CDR1 SQVTM and CDR2 ANQGSEA. Here the CDR3 DNA reads TGCAGCGTTCTAGCGGCGAACACCGGGGAGCTGTTTTTT. It yields the protein CSVLAANTGELFF.

J is TRBJ1-1 and V is TRBV5-1; 9 bases are shared with TRBD1. Germline trimming cut 4 bases from V and 2 bases from J; bases unmatched to any gene: 3. The germline V gene encodes CDR1 SGHRS and CDR2 YFSETQ. There are 14 residues in the CDR3. The DNA of the CDR3 is TGCGCCAGCAGCGACAGGGGGGTAAACACTGAAGCTTTCTTT. It specifies CASSDRGVNTEAFF.

This clonotype was picked up a small number of times. The genes are TRBV7-8 and TRBJ1-3; D not resolved. Germline V gene lookup returns CDR1 SGHVS and CDR2 FQNEAQ. CDR3 size: 13 residues. With 8 bases removed from V and 0 bases from J, the gap between germline ends came to 8 bases. CDR3 bases: TGTGCCAGCGACGAGGCCTCTGGAAACACCATATATTTT. This sequence encodes CASDEASGNTIYF.

This clonotype has just a few counts. The chain has TRBV27 and TRBJ2-7; D may be TRBD1 (7 bases). Per the germline V gene, CDR1 is MNHEY and CDR2 is SMNVEV (reference sequence). The CDR3 covers 13 residues. The V end lost 11 bases, the J end lost 4 bases, and 18 bases lay between the germline ends. The CDR3 sequence: CAAAPRGAYEQYF. CDR3 nucleotides: TGTGCCGCCGCGCCCAGGGGGGCGTACGAGCAGTACTTC.

This clonotype has a count of ten or more. The chain joins TRBV7-9 to TRBJ1-1; 8 nucleotides match TRBD1. The CDR3 spans 16 residues. Germline V gives CDR1 SEHNR, CDR2 FQNEAQ (reference sequence). Trimming took 3 bases from V and 3 from J; bases not matched to a gene: 9. The CDR3: CASSFGTGFLDTEAFF. As DNA, the CDR3 is TGTGCCAGCAGCTTCGGGACAGGTTTCTTGGACACTGAAGCTTTCTTT.

V usage is TRBV4-2 and J usage is TRBJ2-3; 8 bases are a match to TRBD2. Germline V CDR1 and CDR2: LGHNA, YNFKEQ. The CDR3 is 18 amino acids. V lost 0 bases, J lost 2 bases, and 10 bases stayed unmatched. CDR3 loop: CASSQESRVAGNTDTQYF. The CDR3 bases are TGTGCCAGCAGCCAAGAATCCCGCGTAGCGGGGAACACAGATACGCAGTATTTT.

This clonotype showed up just a few times. This chain joins TRBV27 and TRBJ1-1; no clear D. The CDR3 has 12 residues. The germline gives CDR1 MNHEY, CDR2 SMNVEV (reference sequence). V gave up 4 bases and J gave up 11 bases, with 14 bases separating them. The CDR3 region is CASSSIGRSAFF. Written as DNA, the CDR3 is TGTGCCAGCAGTTCCATCGGTAGATCGGCTTTCTTT.

This clonotype was recorded a few times. This chain joins TRBV5-1 and TRBJ2-5; 8 bases line up with TRBD1. Trimming at V came to 4 bases and at J to 2 bases, leaving 7 bases not matched to a gene. Germline assignment: CDR1 SGHRS and CDR2 YFSETQ. The CDR3 has 15 amino acids. CDR3 sequence reads: CASSPQTGDQETQYF. The CDR3 bases are TGCGCCAGCAGCCCTCAGACAGGGGATCAAGAGACCCAGTACTTC.

The chain links TRBV6-2 or TRBV6-3 to TRBJ1-5, with 7 positions matching TRBD1. The CDR3 covers 14 residues. Looked up from germline, CDR1 is MNHEY and CDR2 is SVGEGT. J gave up 8 bases and V 5 bases, and 9 bases lay outside the gene matches. The CDR3 spells CASSRNRGREPQHF. Here the CDR3 DNA reads TGTGCCAGCAGTCGGAACAGGGGTAGGGAGCCCCAGCATTTT.

This clonotype has a handful of counts. The V call is TRBV7-2, the J call TRBJ2-2; tentative D call: TRBD1 (5 bases). Germline CDR1 is SGHTA and CDR2 is FQGNSA. The CDR3 totals 14 residues. V was cut by 5 bases and J by 4 bases, with 11 bases left in between. The CDR3 sequence is CASSMRQSTGELFF. The CDR3 region has the DNA TGTGCCAGCAGCATGAGACAGAGCACCGGGGAGCTGTTTTTT.

The genes are TRBV9 and TRBJ2-2, with D perhaps TRBD1 or TRBD2 (5 bases each). Between the trimmed V and J ends, which lost 3 bases and 5 bases, there was a span of 14 bases. This CDR3 comprises 15 residues. Per the germline V gene, CDR1 is SGDLS and CDR2 is YYNGEE. CDR3 protein: CASSGGPGWTGELFF. For the CDR3, the DNA is TGTGCCAGCAGCGGGGGACCAGGATGGACCGGGGAGCTGTTTTTT. Together with reference TRBV9 and TRBJ2-2, the CDR3 gives the full variable domain: DSGVTQTPKHLITATGQRVTLRCSPRSGDLSVYWYQQSLDQGLQFLIQYYNGEERAKGNILERFSAQQFPDLHSELNLSSLELGDSALYFCASSGGPGWTGELFFGEGSRLTVL.

The chain links TRBV5-1 to TRBJ2-3; 8 positions match TRBD2. CDR3 size: 17 residues. The V gene end was trimmed by 3 bases and the J gene end by 0 bases; junction bases not matched to a gene: 9. The germline V gene encodes CDR1 SGHRS and CDR2 YFSETQ. CDR3 DNA: TGCGCCAGCAGCTCTAGAGCGGGAGTGACTAGCACAGATACGCAGTATTTT. Translating gives CASSSRAGVTSTDTQYF.

A few counts support this clonotype. The chain carries TRBV4-1 and TRBJ1-4; no firm D call. Germline CDR1 is MGHRA and CDR2 is YSYEKL. CDR3 length equals 15 residues. With 3 bases removed from V and 8 bases from J, the gap between germline ends came to 16 bases. CDR3 in DNA: TGCGCCAGCAGCCACTCGGCCGGGATCGGAGAAAAACTGTTTTTT. Residues: CASSHSAGIGEKLFF.

This clonotype came up a few times. CDR3 in amino acids: CASRTLRGQYQETQYF. The CDR3 DNA is TGTGCCAGCAGGACACTGCGGGGACAATACCAAGAGACCCAGTACTTC. The chain employs TRBV6-5 and TRBJ2-5, with D perhaps being TRBD1 or TRBD2 (6 bases each). The germline CDR1 and CDR2 sequences are MNHEY and SVGAGI. Trimming removed 6 bases at V and 0 bases at J, with 17 bases between. The CDR3 runs 16 residues.

This chain uses TRBV4-3 with TRBJ2-5; maybe TRBD1 (6 bases). V was shortened by 1 base and J by 4 bases, with 19 bases between the two germline ends. The CDR3 has 17 residues. Germline V CDR1 and CDR2: LGHNA, YSLEER. For the CDR3, the DNA is TGCGCCAGCAGCCAAGGCTCCACAGGGTGGGTCCGAGAGACCCAGTACTTC. Residues: CASSQGSTGWVRETQYF.